Each of the 30 T cell receptor beta chains below was sequenced from the same sample in a study of CD8 T cells in ankylosing spondylitis. Each CDR3 protein is one row after TCRdb ran MiXCR on the 5' RACE reads. The data hold almost 250,000 distinct CDR3 sequences, with roughly a third observed a single time. Sequencing was performed on blood, either unsorted or a sorted T cell fraction (not recorded which). All receptors come from a male donor with ankylosing spondylitis or in good health (not recorded which).

The V call is TRBV24-1, the J call TRBJ1-1; D might be TRBD1 (5 bases). Between the trimmed V and J ends, which lost 7 bases and 1 base, there was a span of 9 bases. Germline V gene sequence: CDR1 KGHDR, CDR2 SFDVKD. The CDR3 has 13 residues. For the CDR3, the DNA is TGTGCCACCAGAGGGACGGGGAACACTGAAGCTTTCTTT. Its translation is CATRGTGNTEAFF.

This chain uses TRBV6-1 with TRBJ2-7, with TRBD1 matching over 7 bases. In germline, CDR1 is MNHNS, CDR2 SASEGT. The CDR3 consists of 14 residues. Trimming cost V 7 bases and J 1 base; bases outside gene matches: 7. This CDR3 reads CASIRDSISYEQYF. The CDR3 DNA is TGTGCCAGCATCCGGGACAGCATTTCCTACGAGCAGTACTTC.

The sample holds a few counts of this clonotype. The V gene is TRBV7-3, the J gene TRBJ2-3; possibly TRBD2 for D (7 bases). Trimming took off 2 bases at V and 6 bases at J, with 15 bases between the two ends. Germline values: CDR1 SGHTA, CDR2 FQGTGA. CDR3 size: 15 residues. CDR3 protein: CASSLVAGARDTQYF. The CDR3 DNA reads TGTGCCAGCAGCTTAGTCGCGGGGGCCAGGGATACGCAGTATTTT.

CDR3 loop: CAISASPGTGGISNQPQHF. The CDR3 nucleotides are TGTGCCATCAGTGCCAGCCCCGGGACAGGGGGAATTAGCAATCAGCCCCAGCATTTT. The chain couples TRBV10-3 to TRBJ1-5, with 11 bases fitting TRBD1. Germline V gives CDR1 ENHRY, CDR2 SYGVKD. The length of the CDR3 is 19 residues. V lost 4 bases, J lost 0 bases, and 11 bases stayed unmatched.

This clonotype was counted between two and nine times. The rearrangement joins TRBV29-1 to TRBJ2-1, with 10 positions matching TRBD1. The CDR3 is 15 residues long. J was trimmed by 3 bases and V by 3 bases; bases with no gene match: 5. In germline, CDR1 is SQVTM, CDR2 ANQGSEA. The CDR3 reads CSVEGTGEGYNEQFF. The CDR3 region has the DNA TGCAGCGTTGAGGGGACAGGGGAAGGCTACAATGAGCAGTTCTTC.

The J gene is TRBJ2-7, the V gene TRBV6-1, with 7 bases matching TRBD1. V lost 6 bases, J lost 5 bases, and 10 bases stayed unmatched. The CDR3 consists of 14 residues. From germline, CDR1 is MNHNS and CDR2 SASEGT. The CDR3 protein is CASRLFNRGDEQYF. CDR3 nucleotide sequence: TGTGCCAGCAGACTATTCAACAGGGGTGACGAGCAGTACTTC.

This clonotype was counted only a few times. The genes are TRBV6-5 and TRBJ2-2, with D possibly matching TRBD2 (5 bases). V dropped 2 bases and J dropped 4 bases, with 14 bases sitting between them. The CDR3 totals 16 residues. Germline CDR1 MNHEY, CDR2 SVGAGI. As DNA, the CDR3 is TGTGCCAGCAGTTACCTGGCCCCTGCGGGCACCGGGGAGCTGTTTTTT. It translates to CASSYLAPAGTGELFF.

The table lists this clonotype with a few counts. The V and J genes are TRBV5-6 and TRBJ2-7; a weak D match, TRBD2 (5 bases). The CDR3 length is 15 residues. V was cut by 5 bases and J by 6 bases, with 21 bases left in between. Germline V gives CDR1 SGHDT, CDR2 YYEEEE. Here the CDR3 reads CASSYDLGRGREQYF. The CDR3 region has the DNA TGTGCCAGCAGTTACGATTTAGGACGGGGTCGCGAGCAGTACTTC.

V and J are TRBV5-1 and TRBJ1-2; D not resolved. V was shortened by 2 bases and J by 5 bases, with 10 bases between the two germline ends. The CDR3 is 13 amino acids. In germline, CDR1 is SGHRS, CDR2 YFSETQ. This CDR3 reads CASSFEAEYGYTF. As DNA, the CDR3 is TGCGCCAGCAGCTTCGAAGCGGAGTATGGCTACACCTTC.

A few counts support this clonotype. V usage is TRBV20-1 and J usage is TRBJ2-3; D call uncertain. Deletions cut 6 bases from V and 3 bases from J, with 13 bases between. The V gene's germline CDR1 is DFQATT and CDR2 SNEGSKA (reference sequence). This CDR3 region has 13 residues. The CDR3, as DNA: TGCAGTGCCTTGGCCAATCCAACAGATACGCAGTATTTT. It is translated as CSALANPTDTQYF.

CDR3 bases: TGCGCCAGCAGCTTGGACGGTAGTGGTGGGGCTGAGCAGTTCTTC. It encodes CASSLDGSGGAEQFF. The V gene is TRBV5-1, the J gene TRBJ2-1; D possibly corresponds to TRBD1 (5 bases). Germline CDR1 and CDR2: SGHRS and YFSETQ. CDR3 length equals 15 residues. V lost 0 bases, J lost 9 bases, and 16 bases lay in between.

In DNA, the CDR3 is TGTGCCAGCAGCTATACACAGGGGGTCGGCTACGAGCAGTACTTC. Protein sequence: CASSYTQGVGYEQYF. The rearrangement links TRBV11-1 to TRBJ2-7, with 8 positions matching TRBD1. Germline V gene lookup returns CDR1 SGHAT and CDR2 FQDESV (reference sequence). V lost 4 bases to trimming and J lost 3 bases; unmatched junction nucleotides: 8. CDR3 length: 15 residues.

V gene TRBV18 combines with J gene TRBJ1-4, with D unclear. CDR3 length: 13 residues. V dropped 8 bases and J dropped 7 bases, with 14 bases sitting between them. Germline V CDR1 and CDR2: KGHSH, LQKENI. The CDR3: CASQTEPREKLFF. CDR3 coding DNA: TGTGCCAGCCAAACAGAACCTCGTGAAAAACTGTTTTTT.

V and J are TRBV7-2 and TRBJ2-2, with D perhaps matching TRBD1 (6 bases). Per germline, CDR1 SGHTA and CDR2 FQGNSA. The CDR3 loop spans 17 amino acids. V dropped 0 bases and J dropped 4 bases, with 15 bases sitting between them. The CDR3 is CASSLAGQGMFTGELFF. The CDR3 DNA follows: TGTGCCAGCAGCTTAGCCGGGCAGGGGATGTTCACCGGGGAGCTGTTTTTT.

This clonotype was seen only a few times. The J gene is TRBJ2-1, the V gene TRBV15, with TRBD1 matching over 10 bases. The J segment lost 3 bases and the V segment lost 3 bases, leaving 8 bases of the junction unmatched. Germline CDR1 LNHNV, CDR2 YYDKDF (reference sequence). The CDR3 extends over 17 amino acids. The CDR3 here is CATSRGPGTGDYNEQFF. The CDR3 nucleotides read TGTGCCACCAGCAGGGGCCCCGGGACAGGGGACTACAATGAGCAGTTCTTC.

In this sample, this clonotype turned up a few times. V usage is TRBV5-6 and J usage is TRBJ2-5; possibly TRBD1 for D (6 bases). Germline V gene lookup returns CDR1 SGHDT and CDR2 YYEEEE. The CDR3 length is 15 residues. V lost 0 bases and J 1 base, leaving 10 bases between the germline ends. CDR3 in DNA: TGTGCCAGCAGCTTGGTTACAGGGATCCAAGAGACCCAGTACTTC. Translating gives CASSLVTGIQETQYF.

The CDR3: CSGFSGAETQYF. The CDR3 coding sequence is TGCAGCGGATTCTCGGGGGCGGAGACCCAGTACTTC. The chain employs TRBV29-1 and TRBJ2-5; either TRBD1 or TRBD2 may supply D (6 bases each). This CDR3 region has 12 residues. V shed 7 bases and J shed 5 bases, with 14 bases lying between them. The germline V gene encodes CDR1 SQVTM and CDR2 ANQGSEA.

The chain joins TRBV29-1 to TRBJ1-1; possible D gene TRBD1, 6 bases. Germline V gene sequence: CDR1 SQVTM, CDR2 ANQGSEA. The CDR3 is 15 amino acids. V lost 4 bases to trimming and J lost 0 bases, with 15 bases between them. CDR3 sequence reads: CSVVGARELNTEAFF. For the CDR3, the DNA is TGCAGCGTTGTGGGGGCCAGGGAATTGAACACTGAAGCTTTCTTT. The full variable domain, rest sourced from reference TRBV29-1 and TRBJ1-1, is SAVISQKPSRDICQRGTSLTIQCQVDSQVTMMFWYRQQPGQSLTLIATANQGSEATYESGFVIDKFPISRPNLTFSTLTVSNMSPEDSSIYLCSVVGARELNTEAFFGQGTRLTVV.

The chain recombines TRBV6-5 with TRBJ2-1, with D hard to call. Germline CDR1 is MNHEY and CDR2 is SVGAGI. The germline V and J ends were trimmed by 3 bases and 6 bases, with 18 bases remaining between them. The CDR3 has 16 amino acids. The CDR3 DNA is TGTGCCAGCAGTTATGCCCCCATTAGTCGCCTCAATGAGCAGTTCTTC. Translation: CASSYAPISRLNEQFF.

The chain uses TRBV20-1 and TRBJ2-7; perhaps D is TRBD1 or TRBD2 (5 bases each). The CDR3 sequence is 13 residues long. Germline CDR1 DFQATT, CDR2 SNEGSKA (reference sequence). CDR3 region: CKARGVSSYEQYF. The CDR3 nucleotides read TGCAAAGCCCGAGGGGTTAGCTCCTACGAGCAGTACTTC.

The chain joins TRBV2 to TRBJ2-5, with TRBD2 identical over 11 bases. CDR1 is SNHLY and CDR2 is FYNNEI in the germline V gene. With V trimmed by 4 bases and J by 5 bases, 6 bases remained unmatched. This CDR3 has 15 residues. CDR3 nucleotides: TGTGCCAGCAGTGGACTAGCGGGGACGGGGGAGACCCAGTACTTC. This encodes CASSGLAGTGETQYF.

This rearrangement joins TRBV7-6 to TRBJ1-1, with D possibly matching TRBD1 (5 bases). V was shortened by 5 bases and J by 4 bases, with 14 bases between the two germline ends. CDR3 length equals 14 residues. The V gene's germline CDR1 is SGHVS and CDR2 FNYEAQ. This chain's CDR3 is CASSPGGGGTEAFF. The CDR3 DNA reads TGTGCCAGCAGCCCGGGGGGTGGAGGCACTGAAGCTTTCTTT.

The chain has TRBV27 and TRBJ1-1; 7 bases are shared with TRBD1. The CDR3 spans 12 residues. Germline V gene lookup returns CDR1 MNHEY and CDR2 SMNVEV (reference sequence). V gave up 4 bases and J gave up 7 bases; unmatched junction bases: 3. CDR3 loop: CASSSRQGEAFF. CDR3 in DNA: TGTGCCAGCAGTTCCCGACAGGGTGAAGCTTTCTTT.

This clonotype was seen repeatedly, ten times or more. The chain couples TRBV20-1 to TRBJ2-7, with D possibly being TRBD2 (6 bases). The CDR3 length is 11 residues. CDR1 and CDR2 (germline): DFQATT, SNEGSKA (reference sequence). The V end lost 6 bases, the J end lost 6 bases, and 12 bases lay between the germline ends. The CDR3 region is CSARRGREQYF. The DNA of the CDR3 is TGCAGTGCCCGGCGGGGTCGCGAGCAGTACTTC.

This clonotype showed up just a few times. The chain has TRBV12-3 or TRBV12-4 and TRBJ1-2, with D possibly being TRBD1 (6 bases). The CDR3 contains 16 residues. V was clipped by 0 bases and J by 4 bases, with 15 bases between them. The CDR3 region is CASSLAIGRGGYGYTF. Here the CDR3 DNA reads TGTGCCAGCAGTTTAGCTATCGGCAGGGGAGGCTATGGCTACACCTTC.

In its sample, this clonotype was seen many times. The rearrangement joins TRBV20-1 to TRBJ1-5; a possible D gene is TRBD1 (6 bases). Per the germline V gene, CDR1 is DFQATT and CDR2 is SNEGSKA (reference sequence). This CDR3 comprises 12 residues. The V end lost 5 bases, the J end lost 6 bases, and 11 bases lay between the germline ends. The CDR3, as DNA: TGCAGTGCTCTACAGGGAGCTCAGCCCCAGCATTTT. It codes for CSALQGAQPQHF.

V usage is TRBV12-3 or TRBV12-4 and J usage is TRBJ2-4; D possibly corresponds to TRBD2 (6 bases). Trimming cost V 6 bases and J 14 bases, with 14 bases left between them. The CDR3 has 11 amino acids. CDR3 nucleotides: TGTGCCAGCAGCAGCCGGGACTCTAAGTACTTC. This encodes CASSSRDSKYF.

In its sample, this clonotype was seen a few times. The V gene is TRBV5-6, the J gene TRBJ1-4; a possible D gene is TRBD1 (5 bases). V lost 5 bases, J lost 7 bases, and 15 bases lay in between. This CDR3 comprises 14 residues. From germline, CDR1 is SGHDT and CDR2 YYEEEE. CDR3 nucleotides: TGTGCCAGCAGTCTATTTGAGAGGGGTGAAAAACTGTTTTTT. Translation: CASSLFERGEKLFF.

The chain combines TRBV6-1 with TRBJ1-4; 11 nucleotides match TRBD1. The CDR3 totals 14 residues. Germline V gene sequence: CDR1 MNHNS, CDR2 SASEGT. The V segment lost 4 bases and the J segment 8 bases; nucleotides outside the gene matches: 3. CDR3 protein: CASSGGQGEEKLFF. The CDR3 DNA sequence: TGTGCCAGCAGTGGGGGACAGGGGGAGGAAAAACTGTTTTTT.

A few counts support this clonotype. V usage is TRBV9 and J usage is TRBJ1-5; a possible D gene is TRBD1 (6 bases). The germline V and J ends were trimmed by 0 bases and 5 bases, with 24 bases remaining between them. The CDR3 is 19 residues long. The germline V gene encodes CDR1 SGDLS and CDR2 YYNGEE. The DNA of the CDR3 is TGTGCCAGCAGCGTAGAACACACGAGGGGGGACACCATTCATCAGCCCCAGCATTTT. It encodes CASSVEHTRGDTIHQPQHF.